A selection of T cell receptor beta chains follows, all from one sample in a study of T cell responses to AZD1222 COVID-19 vaccine. The table came from immunoSEQ multiplex PCR; TCRdb's copy has only in-frame clones and leaves some out. Of 75,000 to 85,000 clones listed, around 88% were seen once; the top ten hold under 14%. The sequencing used peripheral blood, collected 28 days after the second AZD1222 dose. Receptors originate from an adult who received the AZD1222 COVID-19 vaccine. CDR3s include the opening cysteine and the closing phenylalanine or tryptophan. A D gene is named only where the DNA matches it firmly. Clone size is not always given. Where it is, it says once, few, many or a class for expanded clones.

v_gene: TRBV5-1
abundance: -
d_gene: TRBD1
j_gene: TRBJ1-2
CDR3nt: TGCGCCAGCAGCACGGAGGGACAGGGATTTGATGGCTACACCTTC
CDR3aa: CASSTEGQGFDGYTF

v_gene: TRBV5-1
abundance: -
d_gene: -
j_gene: TRBJ2-7
CDR3nt: TGCGCCAGCAGCCCTACAACAGGCGGTGGGTCCTACGAGCAGTACTTC
CDR3aa: CASSPTTGGGSYEQYF

v_gene: TRBV27
abundance: -
d_gene: -
j_gene: TRBJ1-5
CDR3nt: TGTGCCAGCAGCCCCAACGGGGACAATCAGCCCCAGCATTTT
CDR3aa: CASSPNGDNQPQHF

v_gene: TRBV7-3
abundance: -
d_gene: -
j_gene: TRBJ1-1
CDR3nt: TGTGCCAGCAGCCCGGGTTTTGGGGCCGGTAACACTGAAGCTTTCTTT
CDR3aa: CASSPGFGAGNTEAFF

v_gene: TRBV13
abundance: -
d_gene: TRBD2
j_gene: TRBJ2-1
CDR3nt: TGTGCCAGCAGCTTAGTCGATAGCGGGGGGTACAATGAGCAGTTCTTC
CDR3aa: CASSLVDSGGYNEQFF

v_gene: TRBV4-3
abundance: -
d_gene: TRBD2
j_gene: TRBJ2-1
CDR3nt: TGCGCCAGCAGCCAAGATCTGGGGGGGAGCTCCTACAATGAGCAGTTCTTC
CDR3aa: CASSQDLGGSSYNEQFF

v_gene: TRBV4-1
abundance: -
d_gene: TRBD1
j_gene: TRBJ1-1
CDR3nt: TGCGCCAGCAGCCCCCGGACAGGGGCGGTGGACACTGAAGCTTTCTTT
CDR3aa: CASSPRTGAVDTEAFF

v_gene: TRBV9
abundance: -
d_gene: -
j_gene: TRBJ2-2
CDR3nt: TGTGCCAGCACCCGGGAACGGATAACCGGGGAGCTGTTTTTT
CDR3aa: CASTRERITGELFF

v_gene: TRBV7-9
abundance: once
d_gene: -
j_gene: TRBJ2-7
CDR3nt: TGTGCCAGCAGCTACCTAGCAGGCAGGGACTACGAGCAGTACTTC
CDR3aa: CASSYLAGRDYEQYF

v_gene: TRBV7-2
abundance: -
d_gene: -
j_gene: TRBJ2-7
CDR3nt: TGTGCCAGCAGCTTAAGGACCGTACGGGAGCAGTACTTC
CDR3aa: CASSLRTVREQYF

v_gene: TRBV6-2/TRBV6-3
abundance: -
d_gene: -
j_gene: TRBJ1-2
CDR3nt: TGTGCCAGCAGTTACGGATGGGGTGGCTACACCTTC
CDR3aa: CASSYGWGGYTF

v_gene: TRBV19
abundance: -
d_gene: -
j_gene: TRBJ1-2
CDR3nt: TGTGCCAGTAGTATAGATCCGACGGGGGGCTACACCTTC
CDR3aa: CASSIDPTGGYTF

v_gene: TRBV7-2
abundance: -
d_gene: -
j_gene: TRBJ1-5
CDR3nt: TGTGCCAGCAGCTTACAGAGCAGCAGCGGCAATCAGCCCCAGCATTTT
CDR3aa: CASSLQSSSGNQPQHF

v_gene: TRBV12-3/TRBV12-4
abundance: -
d_gene: -
j_gene: TRBJ2-7
CDR3nt: TGTGCCAGCAGCACCCCGGGAACCTACGAGCAGTACTTC
CDR3aa: CASSTPGTYEQYF

v_gene: TRBV12-3/TRBV12-4
abundance: -
d_gene: -
j_gene: TRBJ2-5
CDR3nt: TGTGCCAGCAGTTCGGGGGCCCGTCAGACCCAGTACTTC
CDR3aa: CASSSGARQTQYF

v_gene: TRBV19
abundance: -
d_gene: TRBD1
j_gene: TRBJ1-1
CDR3nt: TGTGCCAGTAGCCCAGGGGGCCGGATGAACACTGAAGCTTTCTTT
CDR3aa: CASSPGGRMNTEAFF

v_gene: TRBV19
abundance: -
d_gene: -
j_gene: TRBJ1-2
CDR3nt: TGTGCCAGTAGTATCCAGTTAGGGGTTGGCTACACCTTC
CDR3aa: CASSIQLGVGYTF

v_gene: TRBV24-1
abundance: -
d_gene: -
j_gene: TRBJ2-2
CDR3nt: TGTGCCACCAGTGGGCCAGTACGCGGGGAGCTGTTTTTT
CDR3aa: CATSGPVRGELFF

v_gene: TRBV5-6
abundance: -
d_gene: TRBD1
j_gene: TRBJ1-1
CDR3nt: TGTGCCAGCAGCTTGTATTCAGGGGGCTACACTGAAGCTTTCTTT
CDR3aa: CASSLYSGGYTEAFF

v_gene: TRBV2
abundance: -
d_gene: -
j_gene: TRBJ2-7
CDR3nt: TGTGCCAGCAGTCAAGAAAGGGACGACCCCCCGTTCTTC
CDR3aa: CASSQERDDPPFF

v_gene: TRBV5-1
abundance: -
d_gene: TRBD1
j_gene: TRBJ1-2
CDR3nt: TGCGCCAGCAGCTTGGAGTCAGGGGGCGTAGATGGCTACACCTTC
CDR3aa: CASSLESGGVDGYTF

v_gene: TRBV5-1
abundance: once
d_gene: TRBD2
j_gene: TRBJ2-1
CDR3nt: TGCGCCAGCCGACTGGTGGAATTAGCGGGGGGTTGGAATGAGCAGTTCTTC
CDR3aa: CASRLVELAGGWNEQFF

v_gene: TRBV29-1
abundance: -
d_gene: TRBD2
j_gene: TRBJ2-1
CDR3nt: TGCAGCGTTGAAGATCCTCTAGCGGGGGGCTACAATGAGCAGTTCTTC
CDR3aa: CSVEDPLAGGYNEQFF

v_gene: TRBV10-3
abundance: -
d_gene: -
j_gene: TRBJ2-3
CDR3nt: TGTGCCATCAGTGGGGGTTGGGATACGCAGTATTTT
CDR3aa: CAISGGWDTQYF

v_gene: TRBV27
abundance: -
d_gene: -
j_gene: TRBJ1-5
CDR3nt: TGTGCCAGCAGTTTCCAGTACAATCAGCCCCAGCATTTT
CDR3aa: CASSFQYNQPQHF

v_gene: TRBV18
abundance: -
d_gene: -
j_gene: TRBJ1-2
CDR3nt: TGTGCCAGCTCACCATTGGCAGACCAAAACTATGGCTACACCTTC
CDR3aa: CASSPLADQNYGYTF

v_gene: TRBV19
abundance: -
d_gene: -
j_gene: TRBJ1-5
CDR3nt: TGTGCCAGTAGAAGGGGGGGTAGCAATCAGCCCCAGCATTTT
CDR3aa: CASRRGGSNQPQHF

v_gene: TRBV6-5
abundance: -
d_gene: TRBD1
j_gene: TRBJ1-1
CDR3nt: TGTGCCAGCAGCCCAGACAGGGACACTGAAGCTTTCTTT
CDR3aa: CASSPDRDTEAFF

v_gene: TRBV12-3/TRBV12-4
abundance: once
d_gene: -
j_gene: TRBJ1-4
CDR3nt: TGTGCCAGCAGTTTTGGGGATGAAAAACTGTTTTTT
CDR3aa: CASSFGDEKLFF

v_gene: TRBV5-4
abundance: -
d_gene: -
j_gene: TRBJ2-7
CDR3nt: TGTGCCAGCAGCTTGGGTATGGAGTCCTACGAGCAGTACTTC
CDR3aa: CASSLGMESYEQYF

v_gene: TRBV7-9
abundance: -
d_gene: TRBD1
j_gene: TRBJ1-4
CDR3nt: TGTGCCAGCAGCTTGGACAGGGGTAGTGAAAAACTGTTTTTT
CDR3aa: CASSLDRGSEKLFF

v_gene: TRBV5-5
abundance: -
d_gene: -
j_gene: TRBJ1-6
CDR3nt: TGTGCCAGCAGCTCAGTCGTCGGAGGGGAATCACCCCTCCACTTT
CDR3aa: CASSSVVGGESPLHF

v_gene: TRBV28
abundance: -
d_gene: TRBD2
j_gene: TRBJ2-7
CDR3nt: TGTGCCAGCAGTAGGACTAGCGGGGAATCCTACGAGCAGTACTTC
CDR3aa: CASSRTSGESYEQYF

v_gene: TRBV28
abundance: once
d_gene: TRBD1
j_gene: TRBJ2-2
CDR3nt: TGTGCCAGCAGTCTCACAGGGACAGGGAAGACCGGGGAGCTGTTTTTT
CDR3aa: CASSLTGTGKTGELFF

v_gene: TRBV5-6
abundance: -
d_gene: -
j_gene: TRBJ2-7
CDR3nt: TGTGCCAGCAGCTCTGACATTTCCTACGAGCAGTACTTC
CDR3aa: CASSSDISYEQYF

v_gene: TRBV6-5
abundance: -
d_gene: -
j_gene: TRBJ2-2
CDR3nt: TGTGCCAGCAGTTACGGTCAGGGTGGTTACACCGGGGAGCTGTTTTTT
CDR3aa: CASSYGQGGYTGELFF

v_gene: TRBV6-5
abundance: -
d_gene: -
j_gene: TRBJ2-1
CDR3nt: TGTGCCAGCAGTTACGACTGGGCCAGGAATGAGCAGTTCTTC
CDR3aa: CASSYDWARNEQFF

v_gene: TRBV7-9
abundance: -
d_gene: TRBD2
j_gene: TRBJ2-5
CDR3nt: TGTGCCAGCACTGGGACTACCCAAGAGACCCAGTACTTC
CDR3aa: CASTGTTQETQYF

v_gene: TRBV5-1
abundance: -
d_gene: -
j_gene: TRBJ2-1
CDR3nt: TGCGCCAGCAGCCCTATGGTCCTTAGCTCCTACAATGAGCAGTTCTTC
CDR3aa: CASSPMVLSSYNEQFF

v_gene: TRBV9
abundance: -
d_gene: -
j_gene: TRBJ2-7
CDR3nt: TGTGCCAGCAGCGTTACCGGGACGGCTTCCTACGAGCAGTACTTC
CDR3aa: CASSVTGTASYEQYF

v_gene: TRBV11-3
abundance: -
d_gene: -
j_gene: TRBJ2-6
CDR3nt: TGTGCCAGCAGCCCTGGGGGGGCCAACGTCCTGACTTTC
CDR3aa: CASSPGGANVLTF

v_gene: TRBV2
abundance: -
d_gene: -
j_gene: TRBJ2-3
CDR3nt: TGTGCCAGCAGTGCGGGTCTAGACACAGATACGCAGTATTTT
CDR3aa: CASSAGLDTDTQYF

v_gene: TRBV9
abundance: -
d_gene: -
j_gene: TRBJ1-5
CDR3nt: TGTGCCAGCAGCCTGGACCTCAATCAGCCCCAGCATTTT
CDR3aa: CASSLDLNQPQHF

v_gene: TRBV7-9
abundance: -
d_gene: -
j_gene: TRBJ2-7
CDR3nt: TGTGCCAGCAGCTTAGTTCAGTCTTCGGGCGAGCAGTACTTC
CDR3aa: CASSLVQSSGEQYF

v_gene: TRBV6-5
abundance: -
d_gene: -
j_gene: TRBJ1-2
CDR3nt: TGTGCCAGCAGTTACTCCCTTAACGGGAACTATGGCTACACCTTC
CDR3aa: CASSYSLNGNYGYTF

v_gene: TRBV3-1/TRBV3-2
abundance: -
d_gene: TRBD2
j_gene: TRBJ2-7
CDR3nt: TGTGCCAGGGGCCCCGGAGGGAGGGAATGGGAACCCCCCCCCTACGAGCAGTACTTC
CDR3aa: CARGPGGREWEPPPYEQYF

v_gene: TRBV6-5
abundance: once
d_gene: -
j_gene: TRBJ1-2
CDR3nt: TGTGCCAGCAGTTATTCTCCAGTGGCGAATGGCTACACCTTC
CDR3aa: CASSYSPVANGYTF

v_gene: TRBV5-1
abundance: -
d_gene: TRBD2
j_gene: TRBJ2-5
CDR3nt: TGCGCCAGCAGCTTGGGGCCCCAGCGGGGGGTCCAAGAGACCCAGTACTTC
CDR3aa: CASSLGPQRGVQETQYF